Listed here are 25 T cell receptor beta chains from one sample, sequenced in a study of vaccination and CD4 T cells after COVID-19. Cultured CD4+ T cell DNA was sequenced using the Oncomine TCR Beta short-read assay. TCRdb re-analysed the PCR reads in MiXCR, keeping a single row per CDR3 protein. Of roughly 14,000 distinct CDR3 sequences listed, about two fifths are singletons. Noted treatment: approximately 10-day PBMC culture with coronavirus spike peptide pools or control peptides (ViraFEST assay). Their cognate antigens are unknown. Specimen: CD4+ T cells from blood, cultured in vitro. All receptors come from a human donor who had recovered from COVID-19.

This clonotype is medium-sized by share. Here the CDR3 reads CASSLTGDTEAFF. CDR3 bases: TGTGCCAGCAGCCTCACAGGGGATACTGAAGCTTTCTTT. V gene TRBV7-9 combines with J gene TRBJ1-1, with 7 bases lining up with TRBD1. Germline-derived CDR1 and CDR2 are SEHNR and FQNEAQ (reference sequence). This CDR3 is 13 amino acids long. V trimming: 5 bases; J trimming: 5 bases; junction bases outside the gene matches: 5.

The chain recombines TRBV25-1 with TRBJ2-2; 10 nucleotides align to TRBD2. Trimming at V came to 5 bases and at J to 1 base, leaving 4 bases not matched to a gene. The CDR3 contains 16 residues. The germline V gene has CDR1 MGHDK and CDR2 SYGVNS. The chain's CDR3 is CASSKRTSGNTGELFF. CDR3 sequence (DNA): TGTGCCAGCAGTAAACGGACTAGCGGGAACACCGGGGAGCTGTTTTTT.

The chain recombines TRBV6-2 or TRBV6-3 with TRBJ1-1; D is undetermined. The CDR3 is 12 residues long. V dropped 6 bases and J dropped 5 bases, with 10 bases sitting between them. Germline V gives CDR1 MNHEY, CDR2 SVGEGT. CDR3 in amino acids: CASSESGTEAFF. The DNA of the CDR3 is TGTGCCAGCAGCGAGAGTGGGACTGAAGCTTTCTTT.

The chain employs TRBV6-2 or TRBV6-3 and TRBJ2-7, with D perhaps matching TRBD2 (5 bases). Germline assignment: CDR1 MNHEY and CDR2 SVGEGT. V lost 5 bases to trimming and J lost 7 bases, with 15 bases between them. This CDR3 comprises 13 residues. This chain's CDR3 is CASSQWESSEQYF. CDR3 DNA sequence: TGTGCCAGCAGTCAATGGGAGTCGAGTGAGCAGTACTTC.

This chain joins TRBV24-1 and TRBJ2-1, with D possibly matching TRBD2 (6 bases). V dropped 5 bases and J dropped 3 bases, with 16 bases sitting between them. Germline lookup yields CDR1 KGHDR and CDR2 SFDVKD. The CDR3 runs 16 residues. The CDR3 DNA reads TGTGCCACCAGTGTAGGAGGGAGGTTGATCTACAATGAGCAGTTCTTC. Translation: CATSVGGRLIYNEQFF.

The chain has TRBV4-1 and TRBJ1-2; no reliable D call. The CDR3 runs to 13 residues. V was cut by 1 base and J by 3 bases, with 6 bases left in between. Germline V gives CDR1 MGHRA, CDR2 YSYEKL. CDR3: CASSQVTDYGYTF. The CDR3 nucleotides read TGCGCCAGCAGCCAAGTTACGGACTATGGCTACACCTTC.

CDR3 protein: CAISEVPDGGYTF. The CDR3 DNA reads TGTGCCATCAGTGAGGTGCCCGACGGTGGCTACACCTTC. The V gene is TRBV10-3, the J gene TRBJ1-2; D is unclear. The CDR3 loop spans 13 amino acids. Germline V gives CDR1 ENHRY, CDR2 SYGVKD. V lost 2 bases and J 7 bases, leaving 11 bases between the germline ends.

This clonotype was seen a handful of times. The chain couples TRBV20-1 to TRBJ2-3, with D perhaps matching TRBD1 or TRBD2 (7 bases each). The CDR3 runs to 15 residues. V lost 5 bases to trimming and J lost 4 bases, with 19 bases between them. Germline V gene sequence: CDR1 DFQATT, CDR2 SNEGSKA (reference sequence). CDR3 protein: CSAGPAGGVADTQYF. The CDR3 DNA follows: TGCAGTGCTGGCCCGGCAGGGGGGGTTGCAGATACGCAGTATTTT.

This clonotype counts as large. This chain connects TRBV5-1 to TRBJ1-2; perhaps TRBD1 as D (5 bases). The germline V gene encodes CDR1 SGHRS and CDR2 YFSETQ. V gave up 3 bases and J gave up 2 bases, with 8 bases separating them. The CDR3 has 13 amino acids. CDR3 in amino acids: CASSWGGNYGYTF. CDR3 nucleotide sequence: TGCGCCAGCAGCTGGGGGGGAAACTATGGCTACACCTTC.

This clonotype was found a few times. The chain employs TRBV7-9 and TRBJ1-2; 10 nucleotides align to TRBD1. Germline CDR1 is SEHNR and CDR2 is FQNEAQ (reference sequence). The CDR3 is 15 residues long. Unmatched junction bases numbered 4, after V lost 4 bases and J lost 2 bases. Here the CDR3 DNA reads TGTGCCAGCAGCTCTGGACAGGGGGGAAACTATGGCTACACCTTC. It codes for CASSSGQGGNYGYTF.

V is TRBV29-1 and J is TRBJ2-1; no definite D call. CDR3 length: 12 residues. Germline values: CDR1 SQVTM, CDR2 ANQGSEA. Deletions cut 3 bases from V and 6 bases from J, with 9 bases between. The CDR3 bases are TGCAGCGTTGATTTACGTCTCAATGAGCAGTTCTTC. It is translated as CSVDLRLNEQFF.

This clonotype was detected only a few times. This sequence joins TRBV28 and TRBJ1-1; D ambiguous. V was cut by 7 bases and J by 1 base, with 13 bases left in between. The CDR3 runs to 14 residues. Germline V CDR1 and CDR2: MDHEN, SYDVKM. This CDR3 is CASTSVGSNTEAFF. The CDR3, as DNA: TGTGCCAGCACTTCCGTGGGATCGAACACTGAAGCTTTCTTT.

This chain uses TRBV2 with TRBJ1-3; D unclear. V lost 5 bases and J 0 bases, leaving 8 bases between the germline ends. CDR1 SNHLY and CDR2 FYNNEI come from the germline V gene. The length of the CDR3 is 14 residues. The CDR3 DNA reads TGTGCCAGCAGTCTCACAGCCTCTGGAAACACCATATATTTT. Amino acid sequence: CASSLTASGNTIYF.

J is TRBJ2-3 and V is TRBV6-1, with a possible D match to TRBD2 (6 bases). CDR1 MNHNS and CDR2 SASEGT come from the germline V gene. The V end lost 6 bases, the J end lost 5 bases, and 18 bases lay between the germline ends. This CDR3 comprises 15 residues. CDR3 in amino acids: CASSLTLGGGDTQYF. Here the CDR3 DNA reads TGTGCCAGCAGCCTTACTCTGGGGGGAGGAGATACGCAGTATTTT.

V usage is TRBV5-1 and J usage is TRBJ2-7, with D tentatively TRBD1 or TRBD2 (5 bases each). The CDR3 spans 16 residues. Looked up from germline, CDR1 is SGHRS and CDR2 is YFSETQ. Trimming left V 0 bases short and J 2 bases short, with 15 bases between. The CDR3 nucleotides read TGCGCCAGCAGCTTGGGCGGAGGTAGGGGAACCTACGAGCAGTACTTC. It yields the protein CASSLGGGRGTYEQYF. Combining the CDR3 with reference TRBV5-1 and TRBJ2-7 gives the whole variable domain KAGVTQTPRYLIKTRGQQVTLSCSPISGHRSVSWYQQTPGQGLQFLFEYFSETQRNKGNFPGRFSGRQFSNSRSEMNVSTLELGDSALYLCASSLGGGRGTYEQYFGPGTRLTVT.

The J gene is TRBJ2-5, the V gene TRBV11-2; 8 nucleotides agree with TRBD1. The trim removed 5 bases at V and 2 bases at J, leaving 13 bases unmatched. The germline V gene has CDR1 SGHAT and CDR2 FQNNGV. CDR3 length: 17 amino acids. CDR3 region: CASSQGAGKAGQETQYF. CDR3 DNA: TGTGCCAGCAGCCAGGGGGCGGGGAAGGCCGGGCAAGAGACCCAGTACTTC.

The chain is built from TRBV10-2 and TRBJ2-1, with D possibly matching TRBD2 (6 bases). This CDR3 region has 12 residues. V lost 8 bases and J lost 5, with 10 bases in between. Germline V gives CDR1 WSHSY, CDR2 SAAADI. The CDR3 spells CASSGLHNEQFF. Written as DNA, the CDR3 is TGCGCCAGCTCGGGACTCCACAATGAGCAGTTCTTC.

CDR3 sequence (DNA): TGTGCCAGTAGTACTAGGACAACATGGGATCAGCCCCAGCATTTT. Translated, it gives CASSTRTTWDQPQHF. The J gene is TRBJ1-5, the V gene TRBV19; weak D call: TRBD1 (5 bases). The length of the CDR3 is 15 residues. V gave up 4 bases and J gave up 5 bases, with 15 bases separating them. Germline CDR1 reads LNHDA; CDR2 reads SQIVND (reference sequence).

CDR3 coding DNA: TGTGCCAGCAGTCCTGATAAGACGTTTGGCTACACCTTC. Protein: CASSPDKTFGYTF. V usage is TRBV6-1 and J usage is TRBJ1-2; D gene uncertain. The CDR3 extends over 13 amino acids. Germline assignment: CDR1 MNHNS and CDR2 SASEGT. Between the trimmed V and J ends, which lost 5 bases and 7 bases, there was a span of 14 bases.

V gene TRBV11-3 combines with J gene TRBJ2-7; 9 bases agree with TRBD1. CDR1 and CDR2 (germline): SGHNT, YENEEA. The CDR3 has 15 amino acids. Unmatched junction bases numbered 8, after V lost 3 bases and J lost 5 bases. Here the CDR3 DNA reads TGTGCCAGCAGCTTCTCCGGGACAGGGTCCAACGAGCAGTACTTC. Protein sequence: CASSFSGTGSNEQYF.

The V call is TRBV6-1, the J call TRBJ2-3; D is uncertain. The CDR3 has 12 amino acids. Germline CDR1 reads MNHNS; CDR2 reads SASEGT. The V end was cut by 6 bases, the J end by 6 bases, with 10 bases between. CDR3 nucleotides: TGTGCCAGCAGCCTTAGTCGGGATACGCAGTATTTT. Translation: CASSLSRDTQYF.

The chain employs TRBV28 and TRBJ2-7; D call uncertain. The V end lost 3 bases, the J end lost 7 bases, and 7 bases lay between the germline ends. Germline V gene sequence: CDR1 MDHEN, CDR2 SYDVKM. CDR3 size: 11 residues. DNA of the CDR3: TGTGCCAGCAGTTTTTATTTTGAGCAGTACTTC. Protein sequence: CASSFYFEQYF.

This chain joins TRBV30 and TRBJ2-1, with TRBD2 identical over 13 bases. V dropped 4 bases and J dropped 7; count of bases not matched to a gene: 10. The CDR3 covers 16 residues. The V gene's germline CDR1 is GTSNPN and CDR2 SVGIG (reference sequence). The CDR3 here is CAWTLRTSGSSNEQFF. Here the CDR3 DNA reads TGTGCCTGGACCCTACGGACTAGCGGGAGTTCAAATGAGCAGTTCTTC.

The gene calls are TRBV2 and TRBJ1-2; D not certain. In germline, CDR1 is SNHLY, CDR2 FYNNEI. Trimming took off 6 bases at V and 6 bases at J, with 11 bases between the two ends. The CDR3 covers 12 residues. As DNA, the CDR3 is TGTGCCAGCAGGGCAGGCACCGATGGCTACACCTTC. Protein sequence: CASRAGTDGYTF.

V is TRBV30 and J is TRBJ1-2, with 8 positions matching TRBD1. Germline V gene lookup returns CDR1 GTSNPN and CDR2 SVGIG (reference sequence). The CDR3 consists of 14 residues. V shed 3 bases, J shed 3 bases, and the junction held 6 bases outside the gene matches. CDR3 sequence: CAWRTRGRDYGYTF. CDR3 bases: TGTGCCTGGAGAACCAGGGGGCGGGACTATGGCTACACCTTC.